The rows below give T cell receptor beta chains drawn from one sample of a study of T-cell reconstitution after alpha-beta-depleted transplantation in children. MiXCR was run by TCRdb on the PCR reads, yielding one entry per CDR3 protein. The data show approximately 500,000 distinct CDR3 sequences, roughly a tenth seen once. Here the sequenced sample was PBMCs, taken before TCRalphabeta/CD19-depleted stem cell transplant. The receptors were gathered from a child under 10 years old with inherited bone marrow failure, due to receive a stem cell transplant. Each CDR3 is given with its conserved first and last residue. D genes are given only for firm matches. Size is stated for part of the rows, as once, few or many counts, or as a class when the clone is expanded.

cdr3_aa cdr3_nt clone_size d_call j_call v_call cdr3_length
CASSPGGVGTGELFF TGTGCCAGCAGCCCCGGGGGGGTAGGGACCGGGGAGCTGTTTTTT many TRBD2 TRBJ2-2 TRBV9 15
CSARAQVVSYNEQFF TGCAGTGCTAGAGCCCAGGTGGTCTCCTACAATGAGCAGTTCTTC many . TRBJ2-1 TRBV20-1 15
CASSPNRGRTYEQYF TGTGCCAGCAGTCCGAACAGGGGAAGGACCTACGAGCAGTACTTC few TRBD1 TRBJ2-7 TRBV11-2 15
CASSQDWEREAYNEQFF TGCGCCAGCAGCCAAGATTGGGAGCGGGAGGCTTACAATGAGCAGTTCTTC many TRBD2 TRBJ2-1 TRBV4-3 17
CSVPADTWTEAFF TGCAGCGTTCCCGCGGACACTTGGACTGAAGCTTTCTTT many . TRBJ1-1 TRBV29-1 13
CSVARGGRGDTQYF TGCAGCGTTGCTCGGGGCGGGAGAGGAGATACGCAGTATTTT many TRBD2 TRBJ2-3 TRBV29-1 14
CASSYSSASGSIRHNEQFF TGTGCCAGCAGTTACTCGAGCGCTAGCGGGAGCATTCGTCACAATGAGCAGTTCTTC many TRBD2 TRBJ2-1 TRBV6-5 19
CASREYPGTGETQYF TGTGCCAGCAGAGAGTACCCAGGGACTGGGGAGACCCAGTACTTC many . TRBJ2-5 TRBV2 15
CASSLGPGGAYEQYF TGTGCCAGCAGTTTAGGTCCGGGAGGGGCTTACGAGCAGTACTTC many TRBD2 TRBJ2-7 TRBV12-3/TRBV12-4 15
CASSPQDRGAYNEQFF TGTGCCAGCAGCCCACAGGACAGGGGGGCCTACAATGAGCAGTTCTTC many TRBD1 TRBJ2-1 TRBV7-2 16
CASNRREDNNEQFF TGTGCCAGCAATAGGCGGGAGGACAACAATGAGCAGTTCTTC many TRBD2 TRBJ2-1 TRBV25-1 14
CASSFGRSDNEQFF TGTGCCAGCAGTTTTGGCAGGTCGGACAATGAGCAGTTCTTC . . TRBJ2-1 TRBV27 14
CASSPGTAYNQQFF TGTGCCAGCAGTCCCGGGACAGCCTACAATCAGCAGTTCTTC many TRBD1 TRBJ2-1 TRBV28 14
CASSLSGRAHNEQFF TGCGCCAGCAGTCTCAGCGGGAGGGCCCACAATGAGCAGTTCTTC many TRBD2 TRBJ2-1 TRBV4-3 15
CASSLLAGPEQYF TGTGCCAGCAGCCTCCTAGCGGGTCCCGAGCAGTACTTC many TRBD2 TRBJ2-7 TRBV7-2 13
CASSPEGETQYF TGTGCCAGCTCACCGGAGGGAGAGACCCAGTACTTC many . TRBJ2-5 TRBV18 12
CAARGGSTDTQYF TGTGCCGCCCGAGGCGGTAGCACAGATACGCAGTATTTT many . TRBJ2-3 TRBV28 13
CASSEGEPLAGDSYEQYF TGTGCCAGCAGTGAAGGAGAGCCTCTAGCGGGGGACTCCTACGAGCAGTACTTC few TRBD2 TRBJ2-7 TRBV2 18
CSVELQGARTQYF TGCAGCGTCGAGTTGCAGGGGGCACGGACGCAGTATTTT many TRBD1 TRBJ2-3 TRBV29-1 13
CASSLGEYGYTF TGCGCCAGCAGCTTGGGCGAGTATGGCTACACCTTC many . TRBJ1-2 TRBV5-1 12
CASSLGRAGDTGELFF TGTGCCAGCAGCTTAGGACGCGCCGGGGACACCGGGGAGCTGTTTTTT many . TRBJ2-2 TRBV7-9 16
CASSPRPRAGELFF TGTGCCAGCAGCCCAAGGCCGCGCGCCGGGGAGCTGTTTTTT many . TRBJ2-2 TRBV7-2 14
CASSPPLYTSYEQYF TGTGCCAGCTCACCACCCTTATACACAAGCTACGAGCAGTACTTC many . TRBJ2-7 TRBV18 15
CASSFRTGGVGKNIQYF TGTGCCAGCAGTTTTAGGACAGGGGGAGTTGGAAAGAACATTCAGTACTTC . TRBD1 TRBJ2-4 TRBV12-3/TRBV12-4 17
CATSVGGISPSPPEQFF TGTGCCACCAGTGTAGGCGGGATTAGCCCTAGTCCACCTGAGCAGTTCTTC many . TRBJ2-1 TRBV24-1 17
CASSLGDEARYEQYF TGTGCCAGCAGCCTCGGAGACGAAGCCCGTTACGAGCAGTACTTC many . TRBJ2-7 TRBV6-1 15